This T cell receptor beta chain was captured in a study of identical twins. MiXCR was run by TCRdb on the 5' RACE reads, yielding one entry per CDR3 protein. The sample includes fewer than 900,000 distinct CDR3 sequences, approximately 18% of them seen just once. This clonotype came up a few times. Germline values: CDR1 DFQATT, CDR2 SNEGSKA (reference sequence). V gave up 4 bases and J gave up 2 bases, with 16 bases separating them. The length of the CDR3 is 15 residues. The sample was also reused in another study, on T cells expressing NK-cell markers.

The sequence was collected from a woman aged 18-29 years in good health. Source material: PBMCs. The genes are TRBV20-1 and TRBJ2-3, with D tentatively TRBD2 (6 bases). The CDR3 spells CSATPLGGVTDTQYF. The DNA of the CDR3 is TGCAGTGCTACCCCCTTGGGCGGGGTCACAGATACGCAGTATTTT.